This entry features one TCR beta chain sequence. J was trimmed by 0 bases and V by 10 bases; bases with no gene match: 6. Germline V lookup: CDR1 MDHEN, CDR2 SYDVKM. The CDR3 length is 16 residues. This record comes from a study of technical replicates of blood from a handful of donors. Some clones are missing from TCRdb's copy, which holds only in-frame ones; the method was immunoSEQ multiplex PCR. The repertoire has roughly 16,000 clones, 87% of them found once; the top ten carry more than 9%. The sequencing input was PBMCs. This receptor was taken from a human donor in good health. V gene TRBV28 combines with J gene TRBJ2-6, with 10 bases that match TRBD2. The CDR3 loop reads CATKLAGTSGANVLTF. As DNA, the CDR3 is TGTGCCACCAAACTAGCGGGGACCTCTGGGGCCAACGTCCTGACTTTC.